This T cell receptor (beta chain) was identified in a study of blood T cells in healthy people across ages. This clonotype was seen only once. The CDR3 has 14 residues. Germline V lookup: CDR1 SGHRS, CDR2 YFSETQ. V lost 3 bases to trimming and J lost 8 bases; unmatched junction nucleotides: 8. Primed by a sample-barcoded 5' primer and a J-beta primer mix, a second PCR proceeded for about 7 to 12 cycles. Every cDNA was tagged by a template-switch adaptor with 12 random nucleotides. Any given sample supplied a minimum of 2.5 million CDR3-containing paired-end reads. From the 5' RACE reads, TCRdb called clonotypes with MiXCR, one entry per CDR3 protein. The sample records about 640,000 distinct CDR3 sequences, approximately 50% being singletons.

The V and J genes are TRBV5-1 and TRBJ2-1, with 7 bases fitting TRBD1. Sequencing was carried out using blood. The receptor comes from a man in his 60s in good health. The CDR3 region is CASSSPGGGDEQFF. The CDR3 nucleotides are TGCGCCAGCAGCTCCCCAGGGGGTGGAGATGAGCAGTTCTTC.